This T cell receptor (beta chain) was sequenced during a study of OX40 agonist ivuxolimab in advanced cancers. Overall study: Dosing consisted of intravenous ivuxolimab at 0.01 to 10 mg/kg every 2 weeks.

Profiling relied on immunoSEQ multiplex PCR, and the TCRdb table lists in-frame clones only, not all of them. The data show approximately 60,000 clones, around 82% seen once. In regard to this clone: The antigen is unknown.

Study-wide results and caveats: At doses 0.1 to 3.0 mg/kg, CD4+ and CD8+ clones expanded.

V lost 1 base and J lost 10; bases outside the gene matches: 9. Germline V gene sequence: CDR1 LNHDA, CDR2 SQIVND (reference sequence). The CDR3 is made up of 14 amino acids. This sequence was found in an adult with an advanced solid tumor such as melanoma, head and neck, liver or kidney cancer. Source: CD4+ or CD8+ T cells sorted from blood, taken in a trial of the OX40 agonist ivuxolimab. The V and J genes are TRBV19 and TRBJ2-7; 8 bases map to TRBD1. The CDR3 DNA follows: TGTGCCAGTAGTATAGGGGGGACAGGTGGCGGACAGTACTTC. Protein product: CASSIGGTGGGQYF.